These T cell receptor beta chains were read from a single sample in a study of tumor and adjacent non-tumor tissue in lung cancer. TCRdb reprocessed the multiplex PCR reads via MiXCR and lists one record per CDR3 protein. The repertoire has around 99,000 distinct CDR3 sequences, 60% to 70% of them found once; the top ten carry around 20%. The sequenced sample consisted of distant non-tumor lung tissue. These receptors originate from a man in his fifties or sixties with non-small cell lung cancer. The CDR3 runs from the conserved cysteine through the conserved F or W. The D gene is left open where the match is weak. Some rows mark clone size as missing; the rest say once, few, many or name a class of expanded clone.

clone size	V gene	J gene	D gene	CDR3 DNA	CDR3 protein
many	TRBV7-9	TRBJ1-1	NA	TGTGCCAGCAGCTTAAGAGGGAAGAACACTGAAGCTTTCTTT	CASSLRGKNTEAFF
NA	TRBV21-1	TRBJ1-3	NA	TGTGCCAGCAGCAAAGTTAAGACAGGGAGCTCTGGAAACACCATATATTTT	CASSKVKTGSSGNTIYF
NA	TRBV6-6	TRBJ2-2	NA	TGTACCAGCAGTCTCACTGGTGGCGGGGAGCTGTTTTTT	CTSSLTGGGELFF
NA	TRBV28	TRBJ2-7	NA	TGTGCCAGCAGAGTACCGGGAGATGGGGCCTACGAGCACTACTTC	CASRVPGDGAYEHYF
NA	TRBV4-1	TRBJ1-5	NA	TGCGCCAGCAACCAAGATCTGGGGAGCAATCAGCCCCACCATTTT	CASNQDLGSNQPHHF
few	TRBV20-1	TRBJ2-5	NA	TGCAGTGCTCAATACCAAGAGACCCAGTACTTC	CSAQYQETQYF
NA	TRBV5-4	TRBJ2-3	NA	TGTGCCAGCAGCATAGACGGGAGTGCAGATACGCAGTATTTT	CASSIDGSADTQYF
NA	TRBV6-5	TRBJ2-7	TRBD1	TGTGCCAGTAGGGTCGGGACAGCCCAGACCTACGAGCAGTACTTC	CASRVGTAQTYEQYF
NA	TRBV4-2	TRBJ2-2	NA	TGTGCCAGCAGCCAAGAACTGCCAATGAGCACCGGGGAGCTGTCTTTT	CASSQELPMSTGELSF
few	TRBV11-2	TRBJ2-1	NA	TGTGCCAGCAGCTTACAGGTAGCGTCATCCAATGAGCAGTTCTTC	CASSLQVASSNEQFF
many	TRBV12-3/TRBV12-4	TRBJ2-1	TRBD2	TGTGCCAGCAGACCCTTAGGACTAGTTGGGAATGAGCAGTTCTTC	CASRPLGLVGNEQFF